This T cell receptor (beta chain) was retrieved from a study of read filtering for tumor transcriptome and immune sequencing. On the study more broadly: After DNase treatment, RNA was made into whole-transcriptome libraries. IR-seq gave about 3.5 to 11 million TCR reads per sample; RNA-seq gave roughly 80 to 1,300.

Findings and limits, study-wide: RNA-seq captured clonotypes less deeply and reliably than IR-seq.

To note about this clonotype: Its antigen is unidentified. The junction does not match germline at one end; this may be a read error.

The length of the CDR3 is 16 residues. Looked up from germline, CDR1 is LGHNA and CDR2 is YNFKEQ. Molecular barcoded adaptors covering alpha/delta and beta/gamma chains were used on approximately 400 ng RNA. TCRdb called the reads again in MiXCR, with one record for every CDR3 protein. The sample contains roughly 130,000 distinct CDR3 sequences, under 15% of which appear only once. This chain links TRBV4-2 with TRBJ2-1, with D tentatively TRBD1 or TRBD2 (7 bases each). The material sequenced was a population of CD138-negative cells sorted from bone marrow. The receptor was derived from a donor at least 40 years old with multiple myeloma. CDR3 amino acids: CGSSRNRGRGGDEQFF. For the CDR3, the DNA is TGTGGCAGCAGCCGGAACCGGGGCAGGGGGGGGGATGAGCAGTTCTTC.